Below are 19 T cell receptor beta chains sequenced from a single sample in a study of blood T cell repertoires in COVID-19. Clones were sequenced by immunoSEQ multiplex PCR, and TCRdb holds only the in-frame ones, with some missing. The sample has a few hundred thousand clones, more than 75% seen once; the top ten hold less than 2.5%. The specimen was peripheral blood. The receptor source for this set is a woman in her 30s who had recovered from COVID-19.

This clone came up once. This rearrangement joins TRBV4-3 to TRBJ2-2; 7 bases are shared with TRBD1. V lost 8 bases and J lost 4; bases outside the gene matches: 7. The CDR3 has 14 amino acids. The germline V gene encodes CDR1 LGHNA and CDR2 YSLEER. CDR3 bases: TGCGCCAGCCGGCAGGGGGTGGTCACCGGGGAGCTGTTTTTT. Translated, it gives CASRQGVVTGELFF.

The genes are TRBV4-3 and TRBJ2-7, with D maybe TRBD1 (6 bases). The germline CDR1 and CDR2 sequences are LGHNA and YSLEER. V shed 0 bases and J shed 3 bases, with 12 bases lying between them. CDR3 length equals 15 residues. CDR3 sequence: CASSQDQGSFYEQYF. In DNA form, the CDR3 reads TGCGCCAGCAGCCAAGATCAGGGGTCCTTCTACGAGCAGTACTTC.

The V call is TRBV5-6, the J call TRBJ1-1; the D gene is possibly TRBD1 (6 bases). V was cut by 5 bases and J by 4 bases, with 15 bases left in between. CDR3 length: 14 residues. CDR1 is SGHDT, CDR2 YYEEEE, per germline. As DNA, the CDR3 is TGTGCCAGCAGTCGTGGGCAGGGGTCCACTGAAGCTTTCTTT. Translated: CASSRGQGSTEAFF.

The DNA for the CDR3 is TGTGCCTGGACCTCGACAGATTACTATGGCTACACCTTC. This translates into CAWTSTDYYGYTF. The chain has TRBV30 and TRBJ1-2, with D possibly being TRBD1 (5 bases). In germline, CDR1 is GTSNPN, CDR2 SVGIG (reference sequence). This CDR3 has 13 residues. Between the trimmed V and J ends, which lost 4 bases and 3 bases, there was a span of 12 bases.

The rearrangement links TRBV13 to TRBJ2-7; possibly TRBD2 for D (5 bases). The germline V gene has CDR1 PRHDT and CDR2 FYEKMQ (reference sequence). V shed 5 bases and J shed 5 bases, with 16 bases lying between them. The length of the CDR3 is 14 residues. Written as DNA, the CDR3 is TGTGCCAGCAGCGGTCTTGACGGGATCGACGAGCAGTACTTC. Protein: CASSGLDGIDEQYF.

The chain recombines TRBV24-1 with TRBJ2-3; D unresolved. V was cut by 2 bases and J by 0 bases, with 8 bases left in between. Germline-derived CDR1 and CDR2 are KGHDR and SFDVKD. The CDR3 is made up of 15 amino acids. CDR3: CATSDSGRSTDTQYF. The CDR3 coding sequence is TGTGCCACCAGTGATTCTGGTAGAAGCACAGATACGCAGTATTTT.

The chain combines TRBV29-1 with TRBJ2-7, with TRBD1 matching 7 bases. J gave up 0 bases and V 6 bases, and 5 bases lay outside the gene matches. The CDR3 is made up of 13 amino acids. Germline assignment: CDR1 SQVTM and CDR2 ANQGSEA. DNA for the CDR3: TGCAGCGTAGCACAGGGGTTCTCCTACGAGCAGTACTTC. This sequence encodes CSVAQGFSYEQYF.

The chain has TRBV18 and TRBJ1-5; TRBD1 is a possible D gene (5 bases). Deletions cut 8 bases from V and 3 bases from J, with 11 bases between. CDR1 is KGHSH and CDR2 is LQKENI in the germline V gene. The CDR3 totals 13 residues. The CDR3: CASTTGYNQPQHF. The CDR3, as DNA: TGTGCCAGCACTACAGGATACAATCAGCCCCAGCATTTT. The whole variable domain, filled in from reference TRBV18 and TRBJ1-5, reads NAGVMQNPRHLVRRRGQEARLRCSPMKGHSHVYWYRQLPEEGLKFMVYLQKENIIDESGMPKERFSAEFPKEGPSILRIQQVVRGDSAAYFCASTTGYNQPQHFGDGTRLSIL.

The rearrangement joins TRBV10-3 to TRBJ1-2; D call uncertain. This CDR3 is built from 15 residues. Trimming pared 0 bases from V and 0 bases from J, leaving 8 bases between. Germline V gene data show CDR1 as ENHRY and CDR2 as SYGVKD. The CDR3 sequence is CAISESRGTNYGYTF. CDR3 in DNA: TGTGCCATCAGTGAGTCGAGAGGTACTAACTATGGCTACACCTTC.

V usage is TRBV6-2 or TRBV6-3 and J usage is TRBJ2-7, with 11 bases identical to TRBD2. The CDR3 loop spans 15 amino acids. Germline trimming cut 5 bases from V and 0 bases from J; bases unmatched to any gene: 3. Germline V lookup: CDR1 MNHEY, CDR2 SVGEGT. The CDR3, as DNA: TGTGCCAGCAGTCAGACTAGCGGGGTCTCCTACGAGCAGTACTTC. As protein: CASSQTSGVSYEQYF.

This chain connects TRBV1 to TRBJ2-3; the DNA was not used to check the table's D call, TRBD2. TRBV1 is a listed pseudogene. This CDR3 is 15 amino acids long. CDR3 in DNA: TGCACCAGCAGCCAAGGGAGGCTTCGGTTGGATACGCAGTATTTT. This sequence encodes CTSSQGRLRLDTQYF.

V gene TRBV9 combines with J gene TRBJ2-2; TRBD2 matches at 7 bases. The CDR3 extends over 17 amino acids. Trimming at V came to 4 bases and at J to 0 bases, leaving 9 bases not matched to a gene. Germline CDR1 SGDLS, CDR2 YYNGEE. CDR3 region: CASSTQRGGPNTGELFF. The CDR3 DNA reads TGTGCCAGCAGCACCCAGCGGGGAGGGCCGAACACCGGGGAGCTGTTTTTT.

This clone was seen once. The V and J genes are TRBV9 and TRBJ2-5, with 8 bases identical to TRBD2. Trimming at V came to 0 bases and at J to 4 bases, leaving 2 bases not matched to a gene. The CDR3 is 14 amino acids. Looked up from germline, CDR1 is SGDLS and CDR2 is YYNGEE. CDR3 in amino acids: CASSVGGRIETQYF. CDR3 in DNA: TGTGCCAGCAGCGTAGGCGGGAGGATAGAGACCCAGTACTTC.

The rearrangement uses TRBV2 and TRBJ1-2, with TRBD1 matching over 8 bases. CDR1 and CDR2 from the germline V gene are SNHLY and FYNNEI. This CDR3 has 14 residues. Trimming cost V 7 bases and J 7 bases; bases outside gene matches: 11. In DNA, the CDR3 is TGTGCCAGCATCGTCGGACAGGGCCGTCCTGGCTACACCTTC. This codes for CASIVGQGRPGYTF. Filled out from reference TRBV2 and TRBJ1-2, the complete variable domain reads EPEVTQTPSHQVTQMGQEVILRCVPISNHLYFYWYRQILGQKVEFLVSFYNNEISEKSEIFDDQFSVERPDGSNFTLKIRSTKLEDSAMYFCASIVGQGRPGYTFGSGTRLTVV.

Here the CDR3 reads CASSKDEQGETQYF. The DNA for the CDR3 is TGTGCCAGCAGCAAAGACGAACAGGGAGAGACCCAGTACTTC. The chain employs TRBV5-6 and TRBJ2-5, with a tentative D call TRBD1 (6 bases). CDR1 is SGHDT, CDR2 YYEEEE, per germline. Between the trimmed V and J ends, which lost 4 bases and 4 bases, there was a span of 14 bases. The CDR3 sequence is 14 residues long.

The chain employs TRBV11-2 and TRBJ1-1; D call uncertain. The ends were cut back, 3 bases at V and 7 bases at J, with 9 bases in the middle. The length of the CDR3 is 12 residues. Per the germline V gene, CDR1 is SGHAT and CDR2 is FQNNGV. The CDR3 coding sequence is TGTGCCAGCAGCTTGGGGAGGAATGAAGCTTTCTTT. Translating gives CASSLGRNEAFF.

The chain carries TRBV11-3 and TRBJ2-3, with 9 bases aligning to TRBD2. Germline V gene data show CDR1 as SGHNT and CDR2 as YENEEA. This CDR3 has 19 residues. J gave up 4 bases and V 3 bases, and 17 bases lay outside the gene matches. The CDR3 protein is CASSLGLRGTSPRADTQYF. The DNA for the CDR3 is TGTGCCAGCAGCTTGGGGCTAAGGGGGACTAGCCCACGAGCAGATACGCAGTATTTT.

This clone has more than one count but fewer than ten. This chain connects TRBV10-3 to TRBJ1-6; 8 bases are shared with TRBD1. The germline V gene encodes CDR1 ENHRY and CDR2 SYGVKD. J lost 9 bases, V lost 3 bases, and 4 bases had no gene match. The CDR3 has 14 residues. The CDR3 DNA reads TGTGCCATCAGTGACGGGACAGGAGGTTCACCCCTCCACTTT. It encodes CAISDGTGGSPLHF.

Regarding this clone: The same CDR3 also results from other DNA sequences found in this sample. The chain employs TRBV9 and TRBJ1-3; D not certain. The CDR3 is 13 amino acids. Trimming stripped 0 bases from V and 3 bases from J, with 4 bases between. CDR1 SGDLS and CDR2 YYNGEE come from the germline V gene. DNA of the CDR3: TGTGCCAGCAGCGTAGGAGGTGGAAACACCATATATTTT. Translated, it gives CASSVGGGNTIYF.